These 23 T cell receptor beta chains came from one sample sequenced in a study of blood T cell repertoires in COVID-19. TCRdb's copy holds only in-frame clones and misses some; the assay was immunoSEQ multiplex PCR. Of 240,000 or so clones detected, more than 85% appear once; the ten largest clones hold around 7.3%. Sample: peripheral blood. The receptors originated from a woman aged 70-85 years with active or convalescent COVID-19.

The V and J genes are TRBV9 and TRBJ1-5; D is perhaps TRBD1 (5 bases). Trimming took off 3 bases at V and 0 bases at J, with 7 bases between the two ends. CDR1 is SGDLS and CDR2 is YYNGEE in the germline V gene. This CDR3 has 14 amino acids. The chain's CDR3 is CASSGGNSNQPQHF. The CDR3 nucleotides are TGTGCCAGCAGCGGGGGCAATAGCAATCAGCCCCAGCATTTT.

The chain couples TRBV4-3 to TRBJ1-1; perhaps TRBD1 as D (5 bases). The CDR3 spans 15 residues. V dropped 0 bases and J dropped 8 bases, with 16 bases sitting between them. Germline CDR1 and CDR2: LGHNA and YSLEER. As DNA, the CDR3 is TGCGCCAGCAGCCAAGACTCTCGGTGGGGCCGAGAAGCTTTCTTT. It codes for CASSQDSRWGREAFF.

V usage is TRBV4-2 and J usage is TRBJ1-6, with D possibly matching TRBD1 (6 bases). CDR3 length equals 17 residues. From germline, CDR1 is LGHNA and CDR2 YNFKEQ. The V end was cut by 3 bases, the J end by 12 bases, with 24 bases between. The CDR3 nucleotides are TGTGCCAGCAGCCAGGGGGTGACAGGTCAACCCAACCGACCCCTCCACTTT. Encoded protein: CASSQGVTGQPNRPLHF.

The chain uses TRBV5-1 and TRBJ2-5, with D tentatively TRBD1 (5 bases). Per the germline V gene, CDR1 is SGHRS and CDR2 is YFSETQ. The CDR3 spans 13 residues. The V and J ends lost 4 bases and 2 bases respectively, with 9 bases between them. The CDR3: CASSVTGQETQYF. CDR3 coding DNA: TGCGCCAGCAGCGTCACAGGACAAGAGACCCAGTACTTC.

There are a few counts of this clone. The V call is TRBV2, the J call TRBJ1-1; 7 bases align to TRBD1. The CDR3 extends over 14 amino acids. From germline, CDR1 is SNHLY and CDR2 FYNNEI. J was trimmed by 5 bases and V by 7 bases; bases with no gene match: 10. CDR3 DNA sequence: TGTGCCAGCATGAGAGACAGGGTAGAGACTGAAGCTTTCTTT. Translated, it gives CASMRDRVETEAFF. The whole variable domain, filled in from reference TRBV2 and TRBJ1-1, reads EPEVTQTPSHQVTQMGQEVILRCVPISNHLYFYWYRQILGQKVEFLVSFYNNEISEKSEIFDDQFSVERPDGSNFTLKIRSTKLEDSAMYFCASMRDRVETEAFFGQGTRLTVV.

This rearrangement joins TRBV4-1 to TRBJ2-3; the match to TRBD1 covers 7 bases. The CDR3 length is 15 residues. Germline CDR1 reads MGHRA; CDR2 reads YSYEKL. Unmatched junction bases numbered 11, after V lost 7 bases and J lost 4 bases. The CDR3 DNA reads TGCGCCAGCACCCCGGGACAGAGAGGGGCAGATACGCAGTATTTT. Its protein product is CASTPGQRGADTQYF.

V usage is TRBV5-1 and J usage is TRBJ2-1; D unresolved. Trimming removed 4 bases at V and 0 bases at J, with 8 bases between. Germline CDR1 reads SGHRS; CDR2 reads YFSETQ. The CDR3 runs 14 residues. The CDR3 DNA sequence: TGCGCCAGCAGCCGCGAGAGCTCCTACAATGAGCAGTTCTTC. This gives the protein CASSRESSYNEQFF.

The V call is TRBV2, the J call TRBJ1-1; TRBD1 is a possible D gene (5 bases). Germline V gene data show CDR1 as SNHLY and CDR2 as FYNNEI. Trimming removed 6 bases at V and 1 base at J, with 9 bases between. There are 13 residues in the CDR3. DNA for the CDR3: TGTGCCAGCAGGCAGGGTCGGAACACTGAAGCTTTCTTT. Translation: CASRQGRNTEAFF.

This chain connects TRBV7-2 to TRBJ1-6; D gene unclear. V lost 1 base, J lost 9 bases, and 10 bases lay in between. This CDR3 contains 14 residues. Germline V gene sequence: CDR1 SGHTA, CDR2 FQGNSA. Written as DNA, the CDR3 is TGTGCCAGCAGCTTAGTACAAGGGAGTTCACCCCTCCACTTT. Amino acid sequence: CASSLVQGSSPLHF.

This clone was found once. V and J are TRBV4-3 and TRBJ1-1; D is possibly TRBD1 (6 bases). This CDR3 contains 15 residues. Germline V lookup: CDR1 LGHNA, CDR2 YSLEER. V lost 1 base and J 4 bases, leaving 13 bases between the germline ends. CDR3 in amino acids: CASSQVSGVGTEAFF. CDR3 coding DNA: TGCGCCAGCAGCCAAGTATCAGGGGTGGGCACTGAAGCTTTCTTT.

The rearrangement uses TRBV3-1 (or the pseudogene TRBV3-2) and TRBJ2-5, with TRBD2 matching over 14 bases. The germline CDR1 and CDR2 sequences are LGHDT and YNNKEL (reference sequence). This CDR3 is 15 amino acids long. Trimming at V came to 4 bases and at J to 7 bases, leaving 5 bases not matched to a gene. The CDR3: CASSPGLAGVGTQYF. The CDR3, as DNA: TGTGCCAGCAGCCCGGGACTAGCGGGGGTGGGGACCCAGTACTTC.

This chain connects TRBV7-3 to TRBJ2-1; 12 nucleotides match TRBD1. The ends lost 5 bases at V and 9 bases at J; junction bases unmatched: 20. CDR3 length: 19 amino acids. Germline lookup yields CDR1 SGHTA and CDR2 FQGTGA. The CDR3 DNA reads TGTGCCAGCAGCCCCAAGAAGAGCTTCCTCGGGACAGGGGGCAGTGAGCAGTTCTTC. Translated, it gives CASSPKKSFLGTGGSEQFF.

Here the CDR3 DNA reads TGCGCCAGCAGCTCCCCCGGAGGGAGCACAGATACGCAGTATTTT. Amino acid sequence: CASSSPGGSTDTQYF. The chain has TRBV5-1 and TRBJ2-3; a possible D gene is TRBD2 (6 bases). V was trimmed by 3 bases and J by 0 bases, leaving 11 bases between them. CDR1 is SGHRS, CDR2 YFSETQ, per germline. The CDR3 is 15 amino acids.

V gene TRBV5-1 combines with J gene TRBJ1-1; no clear D. Germline loops: CDR1 SGHRS, CDR2 YFSETQ. Trimming pared 4 bases from V and 5 bases from J, leaving 12 bases between. The length of the CDR3 is 13 residues. DNA of the CDR3: TGCGCCAGCAGCCTGCTGAGTTGGACTGAAGCTTTCTTT. Its protein is CASSLLSWTEAFF.

The chain joins TRBV29-1 to TRBJ1-4, with TRBD1 matching over 10 bases. This CDR3 is built from 18 residues. J was trimmed by 2 bases and V by 1 base; bases with no gene match: 10. Germline CDR1 is SQVTM and CDR2 is ANQGSEA. CDR3 amino acids: CSVEGTGGVSATNEKLFF. As DNA, the CDR3 is TGCAGCGTTGAAGGGACAGGGGGGGTATCGGCCACTAATGAAAAACTGTTTTTT.

This chain uses TRBV2 with TRBJ2-7; 7 bases are shared with TRBD1. CDR3 length: 14 amino acids. Germline V gene sequence: CDR1 SNHLY, CDR2 FYNNEI. J was trimmed by 1 base and V by 5 bases; bases with no gene match: 5. The CDR3 nucleotides are TGTGCCAGCAGTAGGGACAGTGGATCCTACGAGCAGTACTTC. It codes for CASSRDSGSYEQYF.

This clone was observed a single time. This clone may be a read error of a much larger clone one base away. The chain employs TRBV5-4 and TRBJ1-2; a possible D gene is TRBD1 (6 bases). CDR3 length: 15 amino acids. Germline V CDR1 and CDR2: SGHNT, YYREEE (reference sequence). CDR3 protein: CANSLSTGRDYGYTF. The DNA for the CDR3 is TGTGCCAACAGCTTGTCAACAGGGAGGGACTATGGCTACACCTTC.

V gene TRBV6-2 or TRBV6-3 combines with J gene TRBJ1-5; 10 nucleotides match TRBD1. The CDR3 contains 15 residues. V gave up 2 bases and J gave up 5 bases; unmatched junction bases: 3. Germline lookup yields CDR1 MNHEY and CDR2 SVGEGT. In DNA, the CDR3 is TGTGCCAGCAGTTACGACAGGGGGCTTGATCAGCCCCAGCATTTT. As protein: CASSYDRGLDQPQHF.

This chain connects TRBV4-2 to TRBJ1-1; the D gene is possibly TRBD1 (5 bases). The CDR3 runs 16 residues. Germline CDR1 reads LGHNA; CDR2 reads YNFKEQ. Trimming shortened V by 4 bases and J by 5 bases, and 20 bases separated the two germline ends. In DNA form, the CDR3 reads TGTGCCAGCAGCCTCCTTGGGGGGGGATCAGAAACTGAAGCTTTCTTT. Amino acid sequence: CASSLLGGGSETEAFF.

This clone was counted many times. The chain employs TRBV2 and TRBJ1-1; maybe TRBD1 (6 bases). The CDR3 consists of 16 residues. V dropped 0 bases and J dropped 8 bases, with 19 bases sitting between them. Germline CDR1 and CDR2: SNHLY and FYNNEI. The CDR3 DNA reads as TGTGCCAGCAGTGAAGCGCTTCTGGCGGGGGCAGGGGAAGCTTTCTTT. Protein: CASSEALLAGAGEAFF.

The V gene is TRBV2, the J gene TRBJ1-1, with D possibly TRBD1 on 5 matching bases. Deletions cut 5 bases from V and 5 bases from J, with 15 bases between. The CDR3 spans 14 residues. Germline V gene data show CDR1 as SNHLY and CDR2 as FYNNEI. CDR3 nucleotide sequence: TGTGCCAGCAGTACTCAGGGAGGAAGAACTGAAGCTTTCTTT. Its translation: CASSTQGGRTEAFF.

This clone was seen once. The chain has TRBV14 and TRBJ2-1; 13 positions match TRBD2. Germline-derived CDR1 and CDR2 are SGHDN and FVKESK. The CDR3 runs to 16 residues. J lost 5 bases, V lost 1 base, and 2 bases had no gene match. The CDR3: CASSQALAGGNNEQFF. The CDR3 nucleotides are TGTGCCAGCAGCCAAGCACTAGCGGGGGGGAACAATGAGCAGTTCTTC. Filled out from reference TRBV14 and TRBJ2-1, the complete variable domain reads EAGVTQFPSHSVIEKGQTVTLRCDPISGHDNLYWYRRVMGKEIKFLLHFVKESKQDESGMPNNRFLAERTGGTYSTLKVQPAELEDSGVYFCASSQALAGGNNEQFFGPGTRLTVL.

The genes are TRBV4-3 and TRBJ1-5, with D possibly being TRBD1 (6 bases). CDR3 size: 16 residues. Per the germline V gene, CDR1 is LGHNA and CDR2 is YSLEER. The V gene lost 0 bases and the J gene lost 6 bases, with 15 bases spanning the gap. For the CDR3, the DNA is TGCGCCAGCAGCCAAGAAGGGGGGGGGCATGGTCAGCCCCAGCATTTT. It translates to CASSQEGGGHGQPQHF.